A selection of T cell receptor beta chains follows, all from one sample in a study of blood T cell repertoires in COVID-19. Assay: immunoSEQ multiplex PCR; the TCRdb copy retains only in-frame clones and omits some. The profile shows around 270,000 clones, around nine tenths of them singletons. The sequenced sample was PBMCs or T cells enriched from blood (not recorded which). The receptors were gathered from a middle-aged woman who had been exposed to COVID-19. CDR3s include the opening cysteine and the closing phenylalanine or tryptophan. D genes are given only for firm matches. Some rows mark clone size as missing; the rest say once, few, many or name a class of expanded clone.

J gene: TRBJ1-6; D gene: -; clone size: -; V gene: TRBV19; CDR3 DNA: TGTGCCAGTAAGCCCTCCGTCGGTTCACCCCTCCACTTT; CDR3 protein: CASKPSVGSPLHF
J gene: TRBJ2-7; D gene: -; clone size: -; V gene: TRBV6-6; CDR3 DNA: TGTGCCAGCAGTTACGGGACAAACTACGAGCAGTACTTC; CDR3 protein: CASSYGTNYEQYF
J gene: TRBJ1-5; D gene: -; clone size: -; V gene: TRBV12-3/TRBV12-4; CDR3 DNA: TGTGCCAGCAGTTCAAACAATCAGCCCCAGCATTTT; CDR3 protein: CASSSNNQPQHF
J gene: TRBJ1-2; D gene: -; clone size: -; V gene: TRBV24-1; CDR3 DNA: TGTGCCACCAGTGATTTCAGGGGCTACACCTTC; CDR3 protein: CATSDFRGYTF
J gene: TRBJ2-3; D gene: TRBD1; clone size: -; V gene: TRBV9; CDR3 DNA: TGTGCCAGCAGCCCGGGGGACAGGGGATCCACAGATACGCAGTATTTT; CDR3 protein: CASSPGDRGSTDTQYF
J gene: TRBJ1-5; D gene: -; clone size: -; V gene: TRBV24-1; CDR3 DNA: TGTGCCACCAGTGAACCAGGGGATCAGCCCCAGCATTTT; CDR3 protein: CATSEPGDQPQHF
J gene: TRBJ1-5; D gene: -; clone size: -; V gene: TRBV4-1; CDR3 DNA: TGCGCCAGCAGCCAAGATGGAGGAGGGAACAATCAGCCCCAGCATTTT; CDR3 protein: CASSQDGGGNNQPQHF
J gene: TRBJ1-1; D gene: -; clone size: -; V gene: TRBV30; CDR3 DNA: TGTGCCTGGAGTGTACTTCAGGGTGATCGAGCTTTCTTT; CDR3 protein: CAWSVLQGDRAFF
J gene: TRBJ1-5; D gene: TRBD1; clone size: -; V gene: TRBV6-5; CDR3 DNA: TGTGCCAGCAGGGTCTCGTTGACAGGGATTCAGCCCCAGCATTTT; CDR3 protein: CASRVSLTGIQPQHF
J gene: TRBJ2-5; D gene: TRBD1; clone size: -; V gene: TRBV4-3; CDR3 DNA: TGCGCCAGCAGCCAAGATCGGGCCGGGACAGGGCAAGAGACCCAGTACTTC; CDR3 protein: CASSQDRAGTGQETQYF
J gene: TRBJ2-1; D gene: TRBD2; clone size: few; V gene: TRBV7-3; CDR3 DNA: TGTGCCAGCAGCCCTACCCGGACTAGCGGGGGGGCGAATGAGCAGTTCTTC; CDR3 protein: CASSPTRTSGGANEQFF
J gene: TRBJ2-2; D gene: -; clone size: -; V gene: TRBV9; CDR3 DNA: TGTGCCAGCAGCGTCCACACGAACACCGGGGAGCTGTTTTTT; CDR3 protein: CASSVHTNTGELFF
J gene: TRBJ1-2; D gene: TRBD1; clone size: few; V gene: TRBV19; CDR3 DNA: TGTGCCAGTAGTGATGGACAGGGCGCACGCTATGGCTACACCTTC; CDR3 protein: CASSDGQGARYGYTF
J gene: TRBJ2-7; D gene: -; clone size: -; V gene: TRBV28; CDR3 DNA: TGTGCCAGCAGAACTACAGGGTCCTCCTACGAGCAGTACTTC; CDR3 protein: CASRTTGSSYEQYF